This TCR beta chain comes out of a study of STAT3 mutations in large granular lymphocyte leukemia. Notes on the study in general: No sample exists from the first appearance of each clone. In T-cell large granular lymphocyte leukemia, about half of patients showed multiple immunodominant subclonotypes.

This clone was counted only a few times. Its antigen is unidentified. Trimming removed 5 bases from V and 0 bases from J, with 14 bases in between. This CDR3 is 16 amino acids long. Germline CDR1 and CDR2: SNHLY and FYNNEI. This table comes from immunoSEQ multiplex PCR, and its TCRdb copy is limited to in-frame clones, with some not included. In the table there are roughly 40,000 clones, 81% of which are singletons. The rearrangement uses TRBV2 and TRBJ1-5; no firm D call. The clonotype comes from a human donor with T large granular lymphocyte leukemia. Some clones in this sample may be carry-over from other donors' samples. Source material: PBMCs. The CDR3 spells CASSFGPPDSNQPQHF. The DNA for the CDR3 is TGTGCCAGCAGTTTTGGACCGCCCGATAGCAATCAGCCCCAGCATTTT.